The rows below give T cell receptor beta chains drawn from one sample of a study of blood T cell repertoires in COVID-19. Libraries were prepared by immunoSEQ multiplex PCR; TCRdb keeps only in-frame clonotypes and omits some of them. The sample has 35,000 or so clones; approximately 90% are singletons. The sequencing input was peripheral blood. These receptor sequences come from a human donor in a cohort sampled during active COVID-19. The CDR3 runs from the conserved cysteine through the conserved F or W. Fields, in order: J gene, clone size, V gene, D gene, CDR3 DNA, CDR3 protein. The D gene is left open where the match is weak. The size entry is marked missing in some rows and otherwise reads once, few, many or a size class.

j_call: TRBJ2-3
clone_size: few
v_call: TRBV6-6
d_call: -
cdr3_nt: TGTGCCAGCAGTACTCAGGGTGAATCGGATACGCAGTATTTT
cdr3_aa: CASSTQGESDTQYF

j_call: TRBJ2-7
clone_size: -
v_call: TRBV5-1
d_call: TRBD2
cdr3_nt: TGCGCCAGCAGCTTGGATGTCAGAGCGGGAGGTCACAGCTTC
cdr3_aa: CASSLDVRAGGHSF

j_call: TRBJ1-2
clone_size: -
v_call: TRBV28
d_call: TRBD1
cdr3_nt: TGTGCCAGCAGCCTGACAAGGACAGGGGGCGGCTACACCTTC
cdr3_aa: CASSLTRTGGGYTF

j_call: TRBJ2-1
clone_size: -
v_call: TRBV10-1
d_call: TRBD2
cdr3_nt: TGCGCCAGCGCCAGCGGGAGCTCCTACAATGAGCAGTTCTTC
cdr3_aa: CASASGSSYNEQFF

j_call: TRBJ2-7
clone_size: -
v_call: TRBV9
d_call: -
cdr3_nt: TGTGCCAGCAGTCCTCGGGCTCCCGCGGGTCTCGAGCAGTACTTC
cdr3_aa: CASSPRAPAGLEQYF

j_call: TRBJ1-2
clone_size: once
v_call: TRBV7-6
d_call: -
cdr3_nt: TGTGCCAGCAGCTTATCGCCCGCCGGGACAACCGGCGGCTACACCTTC
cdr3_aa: CASSLSPAGTTGGYTF

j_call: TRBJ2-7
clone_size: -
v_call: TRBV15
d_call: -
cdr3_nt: TGTGCCACCAGCAGATCGAACAGGGCTAGCTACGAGCAGTACTTC
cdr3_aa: CATSRSNRASYEQYF

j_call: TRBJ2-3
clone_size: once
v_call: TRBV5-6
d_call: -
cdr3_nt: TGTGCCAGCAGCCCGAGACTAGGCCGAACAGATACGCAGTATTTT
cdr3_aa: CASSPRLGRTDTQYF

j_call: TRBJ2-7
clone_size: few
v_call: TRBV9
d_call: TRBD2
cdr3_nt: TGTGCCAGCAGCGTTCTAGCGGGTGGACTCGGGAAGCAGTACTTC
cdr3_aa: CASSVLAGGLGKQYF

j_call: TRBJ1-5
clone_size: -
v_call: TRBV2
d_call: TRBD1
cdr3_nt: TGTGCCAGCAGTGGACAGGGTAGCAATCAGCCCCAGCATTTT
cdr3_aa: CASSGQGSNQPQHF

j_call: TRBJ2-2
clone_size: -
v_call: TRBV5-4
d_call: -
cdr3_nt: TGTGCCAGCAGCACCGGCGCGGGCACCGGGGAGCTGTTTTTT
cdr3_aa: CASSTGAGTGELFF

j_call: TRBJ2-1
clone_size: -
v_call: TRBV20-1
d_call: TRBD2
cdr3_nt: TGCAGTGCTAGTGCAATTCAGTGGACTAGCGGGAGAACCGGGAACAATGAGCAGTTCTTC
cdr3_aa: CSASAIQWTSGRTGNNEQFF

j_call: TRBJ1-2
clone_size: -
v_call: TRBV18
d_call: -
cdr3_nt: TGTGCCAGCTCACCAGGGGGCCCTAACTATGGCTACACCTTC
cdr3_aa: CASSPGGPNYGYTF

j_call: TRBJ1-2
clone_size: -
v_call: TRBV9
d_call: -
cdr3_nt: TGTGCCAGCAGCGTAGCTACTGGTGGCTACACCTTC
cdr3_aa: CASSVATGGYTF

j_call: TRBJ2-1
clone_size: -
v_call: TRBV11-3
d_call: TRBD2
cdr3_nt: TGTGCCAGCAGCTTATTCGGTAGCGGGTCGTCCTACAATGAGCAGTTCTTC
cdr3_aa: CASSLFGSGSSYNEQFF

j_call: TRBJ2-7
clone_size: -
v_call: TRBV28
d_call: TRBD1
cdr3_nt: TGTGCCAGCAGGGGGACAGGGACCGAGCAGTACTTC
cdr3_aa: CASRGTGTEQYF

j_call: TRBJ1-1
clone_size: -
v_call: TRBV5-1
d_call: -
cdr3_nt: TGCGCCAGCAGCTTGGTGGTAGGGAGCACTGAAGCTTTCTTT
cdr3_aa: CASSLVVGSTEAFF

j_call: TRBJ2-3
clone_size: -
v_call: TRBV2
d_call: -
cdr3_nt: TGTGCCAGGTCGACTTCGGATACGCAGTATTTT
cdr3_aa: CARSTSDTQYF

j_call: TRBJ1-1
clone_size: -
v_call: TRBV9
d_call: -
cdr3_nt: TGTGCCAGCAGCGTAGGAAGCCAGGGGCCCCTAGGCACTGAAGCTTTCTTT
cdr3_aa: CASSVGSQGPLGTEAFF

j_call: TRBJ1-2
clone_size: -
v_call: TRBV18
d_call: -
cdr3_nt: TGTGCCAGCTCACGACACCGGGAAGATGGCTACACCTTC
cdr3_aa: CASSRHREDGYTF

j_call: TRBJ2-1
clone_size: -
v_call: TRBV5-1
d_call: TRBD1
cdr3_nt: TGCGCCAGCAGCTACAGGGGGTCTATTACCTACAATGAGCAGTTCTTC
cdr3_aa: CASSYRGSITYNEQFF

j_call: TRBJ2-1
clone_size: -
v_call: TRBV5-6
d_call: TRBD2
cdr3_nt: TGTGCCAGCAGCCTACCGGGACTAGCGGACAATGAGCAGTTCTTC
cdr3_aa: CASSLPGLADNEQFF

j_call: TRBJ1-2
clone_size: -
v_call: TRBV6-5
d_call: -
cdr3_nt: TGTGCCACCCGAGGGGGGGCGCTGGGCTATGGCTACACCTTC
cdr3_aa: CATRGGALGYGYTF

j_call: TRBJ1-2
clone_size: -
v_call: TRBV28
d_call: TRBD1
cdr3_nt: TGTGCCAGCAGTTTCCGGACAGGGGGCGGAGGCTACACCTTC
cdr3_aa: CASSFRTGGGGYTF

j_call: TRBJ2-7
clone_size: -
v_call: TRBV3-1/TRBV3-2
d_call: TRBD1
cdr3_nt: TGTGCCAGCAGCCAATACAGGGGGCCCTACGAGCAGTACTTC
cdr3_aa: CASSQYRGPYEQYF

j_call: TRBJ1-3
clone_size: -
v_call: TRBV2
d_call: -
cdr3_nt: TGTGCCAGCAGTGAGGACTCCTCTGGAAACACCATATATTTT
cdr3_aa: CASSEDSSGNTIYF

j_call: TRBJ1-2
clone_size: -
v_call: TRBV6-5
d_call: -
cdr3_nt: TGTGCCAGCAGCCAGGACTGGCAGGGCTACACCTTC
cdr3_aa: CASSQDWQGYTF

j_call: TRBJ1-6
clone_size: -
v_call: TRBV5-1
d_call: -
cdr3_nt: TGCGCCAGCAGCTTGGCCACAGGGTACAATTCACCCCTCCACTTT
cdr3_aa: CASSLATGYNSPLHF

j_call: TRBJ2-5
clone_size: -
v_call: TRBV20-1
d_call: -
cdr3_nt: TGCAGTGCTAGAGCCCTCGGGACCCAGTACTTC
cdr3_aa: CSARALGTQYF

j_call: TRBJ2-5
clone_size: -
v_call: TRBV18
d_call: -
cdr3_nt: TGTGCCAGCTCACCACCGGGGGGTGAAGGCGCCGGGGAGACCCAGTACTTC
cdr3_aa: CASSPPGGEGAGETQYF

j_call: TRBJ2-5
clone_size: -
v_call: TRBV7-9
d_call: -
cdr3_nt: TGTGCCAGCAGCCCCGGCGGGGTGGGGACCCAGTACTTC
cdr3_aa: CASSPGGVGTQYF

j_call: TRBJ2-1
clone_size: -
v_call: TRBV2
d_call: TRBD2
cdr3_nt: TGTGCCAGCAGTCCACTAGCGGGTCCATACAATGAGCAGTTCTTC
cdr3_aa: CASSPLAGPYNEQFF

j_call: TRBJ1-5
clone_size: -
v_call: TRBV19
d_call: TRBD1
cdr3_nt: TGTGCCAGTACCCCCGCGACAGGGGGCAGTAATCAGCCCCAGCATTTT
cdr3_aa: CASTPATGGSNQPQHF

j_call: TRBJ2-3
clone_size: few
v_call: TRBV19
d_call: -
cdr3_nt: TGTGCCAGTAGTATCGGACAGTTACGCACAGATACGCAGTATTTT
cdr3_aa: CASSIGQLRTDTQYF

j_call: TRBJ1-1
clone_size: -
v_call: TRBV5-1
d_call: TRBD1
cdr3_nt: TGCGCCAGCAGAACCTTCACAGGGGGGAACACTGAAGCTTTCTTT
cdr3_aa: CASRTFTGGNTEAFF

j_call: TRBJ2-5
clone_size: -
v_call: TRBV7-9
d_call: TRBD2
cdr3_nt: TGTGCCAGCACTTCCCACCGGGGACTAGCGGGAGAGACCCAGTACTTC
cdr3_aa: CASTSHRGLAGETQYF

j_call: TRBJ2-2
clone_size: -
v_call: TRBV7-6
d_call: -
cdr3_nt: TGTGCCAGCAGCTTCCAATCCGCGGGACTGAACACCGGGGAGCTGTTTTTT
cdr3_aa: CASSFQSAGLNTGELFF

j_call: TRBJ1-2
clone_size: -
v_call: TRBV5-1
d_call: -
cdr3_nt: TGCGCCAGCAGCTTGGGCGCGGGCGGGGGCTACACCTTC
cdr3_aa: CASSLGAGGGYTF

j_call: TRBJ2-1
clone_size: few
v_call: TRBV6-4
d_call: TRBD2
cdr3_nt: TGTGCCAGCAGTGACCGTCCCTTGGCGGGAGGGCCCAATGAGCAGTTCTTC
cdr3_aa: CASSDRPLAGGPNEQFF

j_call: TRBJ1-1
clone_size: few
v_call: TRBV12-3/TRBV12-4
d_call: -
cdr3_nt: TGTGCCAGCAGTTTAGCATACGCTAAGGGGGCTTTCTTT
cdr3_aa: CASSLAYAKGAFF